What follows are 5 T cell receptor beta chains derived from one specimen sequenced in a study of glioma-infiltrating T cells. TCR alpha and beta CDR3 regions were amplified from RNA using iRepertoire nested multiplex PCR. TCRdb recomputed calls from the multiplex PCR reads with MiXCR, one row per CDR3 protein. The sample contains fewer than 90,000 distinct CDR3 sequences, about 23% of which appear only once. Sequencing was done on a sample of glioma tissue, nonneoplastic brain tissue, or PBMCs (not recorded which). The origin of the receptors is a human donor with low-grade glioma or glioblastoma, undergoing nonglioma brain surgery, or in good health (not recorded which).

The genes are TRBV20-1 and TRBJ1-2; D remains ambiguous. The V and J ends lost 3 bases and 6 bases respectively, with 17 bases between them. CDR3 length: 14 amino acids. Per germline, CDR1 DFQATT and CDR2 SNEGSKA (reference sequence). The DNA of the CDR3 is TGCAGTGCTAGGGAGGGAGGCGGCATTAATGGCTACACCTTC. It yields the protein CSAREGGGINGYTF.

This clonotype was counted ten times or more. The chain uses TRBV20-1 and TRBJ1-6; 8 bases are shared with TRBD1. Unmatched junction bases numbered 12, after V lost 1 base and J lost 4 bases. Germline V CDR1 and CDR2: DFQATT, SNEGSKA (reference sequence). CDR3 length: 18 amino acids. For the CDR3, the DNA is TGCAGTGCTAGAGGGGAGCAGGGGGCAGGGAGGTATAATTCACCCCTCCACTTT. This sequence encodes CSARGEQGAGRYNSPLHF.

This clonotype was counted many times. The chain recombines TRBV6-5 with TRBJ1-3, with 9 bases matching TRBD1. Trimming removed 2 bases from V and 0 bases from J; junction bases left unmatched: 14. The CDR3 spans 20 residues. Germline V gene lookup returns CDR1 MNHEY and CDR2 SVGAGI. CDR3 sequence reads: CASSYGHWDRASNSGNTIYF. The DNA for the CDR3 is TGTGCCAGCAGTTACGGCCATTGGGACAGGGCGTCCAACTCTGGAAACACCATATATTTT.

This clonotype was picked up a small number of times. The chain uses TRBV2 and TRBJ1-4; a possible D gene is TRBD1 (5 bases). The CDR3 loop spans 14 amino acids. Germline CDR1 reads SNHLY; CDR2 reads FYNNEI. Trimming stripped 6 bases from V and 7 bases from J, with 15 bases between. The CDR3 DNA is TGTGCCAGCAGGGCCTTGACAGAGGCTGAAAAACTGTTTTTT. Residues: CASRALTEAEKLFF.

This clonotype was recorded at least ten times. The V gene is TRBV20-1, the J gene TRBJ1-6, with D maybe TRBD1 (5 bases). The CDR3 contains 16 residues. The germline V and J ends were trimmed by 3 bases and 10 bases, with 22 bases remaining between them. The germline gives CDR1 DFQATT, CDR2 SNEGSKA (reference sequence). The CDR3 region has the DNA TGCAGTGCTAGTTGGTTCGGGGGAAGGATCGGATCACCCCTCCACTTT. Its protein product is CSASWFGGRIGSPLHF.